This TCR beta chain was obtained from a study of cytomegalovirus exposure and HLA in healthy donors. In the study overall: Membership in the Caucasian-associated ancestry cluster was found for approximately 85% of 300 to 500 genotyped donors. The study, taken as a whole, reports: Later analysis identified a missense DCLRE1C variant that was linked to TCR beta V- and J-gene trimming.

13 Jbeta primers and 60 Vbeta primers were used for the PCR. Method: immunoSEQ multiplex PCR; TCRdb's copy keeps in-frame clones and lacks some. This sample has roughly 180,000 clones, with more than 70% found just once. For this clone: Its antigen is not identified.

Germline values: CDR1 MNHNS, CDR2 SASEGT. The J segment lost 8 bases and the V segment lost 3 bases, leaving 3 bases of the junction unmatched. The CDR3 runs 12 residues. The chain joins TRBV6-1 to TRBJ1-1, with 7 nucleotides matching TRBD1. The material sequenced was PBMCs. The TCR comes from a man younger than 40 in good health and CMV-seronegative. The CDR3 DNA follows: TGTGCCAGCAGTGAGGGGGACAGAGAAGCTTTCTTT. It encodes CASSEGDREAFF.